This T cell receptor (beta chain) comes out of a study of blood T cell repertoires in COVID-19. Study-level background: Sample material is recorded as cDNA or gDNA derived from T cells, B-cell-depleted T cells, or PBMCs.

Using immunoSEQ multiplex PCR, the repertoire was profiled, and TCRdb retains in-frame clones only, with some absent. The sample yields under 90,000 clones, approximately 88% seen once. There are 12 residues in the CDR3. Germline V gives CDR1 LGHDT, CDR2 YNNKEL (reference sequence). Deletions cut 1 base from V and 5 bases from J, with 2 bases between. This clone was counted a single time. The origin of this receptor is a man in his sixties with acute or convalescent COVID-19. The chain employs TRBV3-1 (or the pseudogene TRBV3-2) and TRBJ2-2; D gene unclear. Sequencing was carried out using peripheral blood. The CDR3 here is CASSQVTGELFF. CDR3 DNA: TGTGCCAGCAGCCAAGTAACCGGGGAGCTGTTTTTT.